This T cell receptor (beta chain) was sequenced for a study of CXCR3-negative and CXCR3-positive naive CD8 T cells. Across the study: Per library, roughly 1.6 +/- 0.3 million reads; about 135 million TRB reads overall.

About this clonotype: Antigen: not known.

Study results and caveats: The study found that naive CXCR3-negative and CXCR3-positive cells shared TRBV-TRBJ usage, while memory cells differed.

Germline V gene data show CDR1 as SEHNR and CDR2 as FQNEAQ (reference sequence). This CDR3 spans 12 amino acids. UMI-labeled 5' RACE TRB cDNA libraries were prepared from the cells. TCRdb re-called the 5' RACE reads; every CDR3 protein appears as one record, without DNA. Its table records tens of thousands of distinct CDR3 sequences. Naive CD8+ T cells were CD45RO-CCR7+CD27+CD95-. The sample comprised naive CXCR3- CD8+ T cells from blood. Subset described: CD45RO-CCR7+CD27+CD95- naive CD8+ T cells lacking CXCR3 (TNR3-). This chain uses TRBV7-9 with TRBJ2-7. The receptor's source is a human donor in good health. Some clones in this sample may be carry-over from other donors' samples. CDR3 residues: CASSQGLPEQYF.